This T cell receptor beta chain is drawn from a study of vaccination and CD4 T cells after COVID-19. The study sequenced cultured CD4+ T cell DNA using the Oncomine TCR Beta short-read assay. Each CDR3 protein is one row after TCRdb ran MiXCR on the PCR reads. The data hold just under 20,000 distinct CDR3 sequences, with 56% observed a single time. Worth noting for this clonotype: Its antigen remains unknown.

Study-level results: Within the convalescent patients, spike mono-reactivity was found in 304 of 307 vaccine-specific clones.

This sample's treatment: roughly nine-day PBMC culture with coronavirus spike peptide pools or control peptides (ViraFEST assay). ViraFEST used peptide pools to expand antigen-specific T cells, then sequenced TCRs. Material for sequencing was CD4+ T cells from blood, cultured in vitro. The sequence was collected from a human donor who had recovered from COVID-19.

The CDR3 sequence is CASSWPATGNGYTF. The CDR3 region has the DNA TGTGCCAGCAGTTGGCCCGCAACAGGGAATGGCTACACCTTC. The chain is built from TRBV6-2 or TRBV6-3 and TRBJ1-2; the D gene is possibly TRBD1 (6 bases). CDR1 is MNHEY and CDR2 is SVGEGT in the germline V gene. The ends were cut back, 4 bases at V and 6 bases at J, with 15 bases in the middle. The length of the CDR3 is 14 residues.